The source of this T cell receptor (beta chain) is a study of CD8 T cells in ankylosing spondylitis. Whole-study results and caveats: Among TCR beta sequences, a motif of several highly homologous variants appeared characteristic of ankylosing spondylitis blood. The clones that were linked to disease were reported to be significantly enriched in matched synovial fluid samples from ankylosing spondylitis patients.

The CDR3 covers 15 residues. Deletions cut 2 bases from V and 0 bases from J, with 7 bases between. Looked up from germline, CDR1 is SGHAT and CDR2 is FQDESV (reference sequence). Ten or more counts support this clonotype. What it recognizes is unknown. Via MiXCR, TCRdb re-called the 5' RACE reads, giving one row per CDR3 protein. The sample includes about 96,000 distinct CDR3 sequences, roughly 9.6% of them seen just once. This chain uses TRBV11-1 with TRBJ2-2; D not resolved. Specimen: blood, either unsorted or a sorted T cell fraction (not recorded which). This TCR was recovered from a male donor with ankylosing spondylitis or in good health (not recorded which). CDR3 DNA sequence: TGTGCCAGCAGCTTAAACAATGCGAACACCGGGGAGCTGTTTTTT. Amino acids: CASSLNNANTGELFF. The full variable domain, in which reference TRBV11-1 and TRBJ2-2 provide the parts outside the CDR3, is EAEVAQSPRYKITEKSQAVAFWCDPISGHATLYWYRQILGQGPELLVQFQDESVVDDSQLPKDRFSAERLKGVDSTLKIQPAELGDSAMYLCASSLNNANTGELFFGEGSRLTVL.